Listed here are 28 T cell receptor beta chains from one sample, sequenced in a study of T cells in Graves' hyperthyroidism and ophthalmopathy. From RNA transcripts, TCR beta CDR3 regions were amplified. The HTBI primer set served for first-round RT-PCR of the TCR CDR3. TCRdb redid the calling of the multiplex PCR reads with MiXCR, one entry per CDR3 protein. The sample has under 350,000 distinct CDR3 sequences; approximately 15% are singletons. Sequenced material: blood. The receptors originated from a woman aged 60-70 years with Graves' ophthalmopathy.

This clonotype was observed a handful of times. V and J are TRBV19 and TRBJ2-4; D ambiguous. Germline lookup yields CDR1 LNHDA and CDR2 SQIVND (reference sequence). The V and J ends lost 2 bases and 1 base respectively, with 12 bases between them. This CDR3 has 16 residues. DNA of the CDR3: TGTGCCAGTAGTATATGGGAAAGTGGGGCCAAAAACATTCAGTACTTC. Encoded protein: CASSIWESGAKNIQYF.

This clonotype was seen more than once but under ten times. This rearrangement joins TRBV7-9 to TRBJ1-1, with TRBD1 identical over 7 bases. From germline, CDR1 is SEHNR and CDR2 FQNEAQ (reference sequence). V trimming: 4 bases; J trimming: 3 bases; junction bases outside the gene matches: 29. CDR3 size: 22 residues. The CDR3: CASSSQKRQGFFGRQEDTEAFF. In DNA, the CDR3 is TGTGCCAGCAGCTCACAAAAACGACAGGGTTTTTTTGGGAGGCAGGAGGACACTGAAGCTTTCTTT.

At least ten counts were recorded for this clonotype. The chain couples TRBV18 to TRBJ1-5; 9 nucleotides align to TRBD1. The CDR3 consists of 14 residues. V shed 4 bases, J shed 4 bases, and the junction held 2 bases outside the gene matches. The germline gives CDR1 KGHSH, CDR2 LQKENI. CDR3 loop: CASSQQGANQPQHF. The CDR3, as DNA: TGTGCCAGCTCACAACAGGGGGCGAATCAGCCCCAGCATTTT.

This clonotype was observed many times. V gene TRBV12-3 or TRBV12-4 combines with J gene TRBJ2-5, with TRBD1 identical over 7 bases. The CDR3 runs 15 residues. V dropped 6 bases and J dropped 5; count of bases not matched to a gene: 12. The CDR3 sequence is CASSLTGAGWETQYF. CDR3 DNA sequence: TGTGCCAGCAGCCTTACAGGGGCAGGTTGGGAGACCCAGTACTTC.

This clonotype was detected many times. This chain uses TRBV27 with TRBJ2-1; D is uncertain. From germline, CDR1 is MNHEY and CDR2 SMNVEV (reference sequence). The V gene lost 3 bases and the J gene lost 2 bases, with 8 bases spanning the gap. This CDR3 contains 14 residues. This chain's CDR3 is CASSFPQTYNEQFF. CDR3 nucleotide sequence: TGTGCCAGCAGTTTCCCACAGACCTACAATGAGCAGTTCTTC.

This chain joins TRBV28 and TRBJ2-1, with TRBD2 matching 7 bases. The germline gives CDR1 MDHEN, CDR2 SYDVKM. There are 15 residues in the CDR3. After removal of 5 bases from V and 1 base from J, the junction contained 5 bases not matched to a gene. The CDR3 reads CASSGGEGSYNEQFF. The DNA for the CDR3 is TGTGCCAGCAGTGGGGGGGAAGGATCCTACAATGAGCAGTTCTTC.

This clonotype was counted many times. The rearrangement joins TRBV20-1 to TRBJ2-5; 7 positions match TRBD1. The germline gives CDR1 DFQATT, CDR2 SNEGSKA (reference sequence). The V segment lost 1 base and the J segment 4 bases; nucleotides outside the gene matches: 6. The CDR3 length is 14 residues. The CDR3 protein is CSARGKQGRETQYF. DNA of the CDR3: TGCAGTGCTAGAGGGAAACAGGGGAGAGAGACCCAGTACTTC.

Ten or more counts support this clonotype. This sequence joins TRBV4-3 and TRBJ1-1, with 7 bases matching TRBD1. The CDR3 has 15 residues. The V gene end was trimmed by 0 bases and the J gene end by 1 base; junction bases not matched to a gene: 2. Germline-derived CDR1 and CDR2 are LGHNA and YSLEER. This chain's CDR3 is CASSQDTGANTEAFF. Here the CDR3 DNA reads TGCGCCAGCAGCCAAGATACAGGGGCGAACACTGAAGCTTTCTTT.

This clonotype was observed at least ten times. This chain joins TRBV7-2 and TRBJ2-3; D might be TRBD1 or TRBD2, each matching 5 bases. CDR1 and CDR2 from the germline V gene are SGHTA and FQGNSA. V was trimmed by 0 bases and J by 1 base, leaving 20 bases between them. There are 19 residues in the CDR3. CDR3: CASSLAGLGGPSGTDTQYF. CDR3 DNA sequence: TGTGCCAGCAGCTTAGCGGGGCTAGGAGGCCCTTCTGGCACAGATACGCAGTATTTT.

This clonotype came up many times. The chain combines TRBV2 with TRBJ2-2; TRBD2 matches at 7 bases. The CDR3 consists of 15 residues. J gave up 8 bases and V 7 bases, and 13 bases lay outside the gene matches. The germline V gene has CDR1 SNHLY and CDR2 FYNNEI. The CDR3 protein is CASNIQRGGRGELFF. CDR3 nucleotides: TGTGCCAGCAACATACAGCGCGGGGGAAGAGGGGAGCTGTTTTTT.

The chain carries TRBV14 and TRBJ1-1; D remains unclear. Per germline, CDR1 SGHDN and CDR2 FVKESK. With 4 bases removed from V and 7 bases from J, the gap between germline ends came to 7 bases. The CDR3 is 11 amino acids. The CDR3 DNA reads TGTGCCAGCAGCCCCGGGATTGAAGCTTTCTTT. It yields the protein CASSPGIEAFF.

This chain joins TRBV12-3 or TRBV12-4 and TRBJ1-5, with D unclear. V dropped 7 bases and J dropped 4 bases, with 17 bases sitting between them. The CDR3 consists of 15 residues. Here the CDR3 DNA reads TGTGCCAGCAATCAGCGGGCATCCGGGAATCAGCCCCAGCATTTT. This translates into CASNQRASGNQPQHF.

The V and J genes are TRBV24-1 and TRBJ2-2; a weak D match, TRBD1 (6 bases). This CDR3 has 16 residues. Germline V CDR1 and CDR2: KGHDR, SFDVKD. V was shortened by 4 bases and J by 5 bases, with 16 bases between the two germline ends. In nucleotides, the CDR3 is TGTGCCACCAGTGACCCGACAGGTCTTGAGACCGGGGAGCTGTTTTTT. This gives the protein CATSDPTGLETGELFF.

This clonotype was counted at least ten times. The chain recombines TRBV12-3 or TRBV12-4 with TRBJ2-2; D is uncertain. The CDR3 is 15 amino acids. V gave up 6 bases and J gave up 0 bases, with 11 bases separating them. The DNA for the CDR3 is TGTGCCAGCAGCCGGTTTGGGGCGAACACCGGGGAGCTGTTTTTT. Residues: CASSRFGANTGELFF.

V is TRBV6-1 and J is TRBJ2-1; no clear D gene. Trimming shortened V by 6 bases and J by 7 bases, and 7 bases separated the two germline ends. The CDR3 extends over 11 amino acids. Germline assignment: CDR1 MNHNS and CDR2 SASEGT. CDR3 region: CASRHSNEQFF. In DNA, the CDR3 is TGTGCCAGCAGACACTCTAATGAGCAGTTCTTC.

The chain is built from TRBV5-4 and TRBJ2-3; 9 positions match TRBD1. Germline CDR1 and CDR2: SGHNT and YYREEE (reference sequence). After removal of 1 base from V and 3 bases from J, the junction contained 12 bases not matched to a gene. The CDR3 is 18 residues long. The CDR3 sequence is CASSLRSWGTGNTDTQYF. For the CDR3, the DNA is TGTGCCAGCAGCTTGAGATCGTGGGGGACAGGGAATACAGATACGCAGTATTTT. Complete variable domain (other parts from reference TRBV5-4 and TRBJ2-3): ETGVTQSPTHLIKTRGQQVTLRCSSQSGHNTVSWYQQALGQGPQFIFQYYREEENGRGNFPPRFSGLQFPNYSSELNVNALELDDSALYLCASSLRSWGTGNTDTQYFGPGTRLTVL.

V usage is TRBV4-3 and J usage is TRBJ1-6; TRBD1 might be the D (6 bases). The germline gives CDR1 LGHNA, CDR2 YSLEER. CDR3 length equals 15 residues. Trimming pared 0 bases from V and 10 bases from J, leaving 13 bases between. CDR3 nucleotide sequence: TGCGCCAGCAGCCAAGATAGCAGGGGATACTCACCCCTCCACTTT. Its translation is CASSQDSRGYSPLHF.

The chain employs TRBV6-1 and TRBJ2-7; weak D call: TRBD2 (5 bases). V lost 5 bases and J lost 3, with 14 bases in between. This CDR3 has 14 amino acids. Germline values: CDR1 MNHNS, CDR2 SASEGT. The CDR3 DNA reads TGTGCCAGCAGTTGGCGGGTCGACGGCTACGAGCAGTACTTC. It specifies CASSWRVDGYEQYF.

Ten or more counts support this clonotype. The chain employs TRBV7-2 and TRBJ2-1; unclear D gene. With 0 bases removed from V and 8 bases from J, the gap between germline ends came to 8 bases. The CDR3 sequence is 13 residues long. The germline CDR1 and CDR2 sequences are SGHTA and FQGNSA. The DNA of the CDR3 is TGTGCCAGCAGCTTAGCGCTGGTCTATGAGCAGTTCTTC. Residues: CASSLALVYEQFF.

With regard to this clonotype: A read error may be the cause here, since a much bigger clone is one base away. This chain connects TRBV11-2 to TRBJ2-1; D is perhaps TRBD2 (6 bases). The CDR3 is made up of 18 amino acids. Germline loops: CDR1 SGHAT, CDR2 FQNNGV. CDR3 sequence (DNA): TGTGCCAGCAGCTTCTGGGACTTCCCGCTGCCCTACTACAATGAGCAGCTCTTC. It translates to CASSFWDFPLPYYNEQLF.

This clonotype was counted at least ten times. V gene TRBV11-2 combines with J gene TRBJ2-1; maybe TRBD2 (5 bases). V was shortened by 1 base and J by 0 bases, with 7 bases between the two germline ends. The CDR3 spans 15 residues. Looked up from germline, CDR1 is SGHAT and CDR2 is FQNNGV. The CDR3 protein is CASSLVGSSYNEQFF. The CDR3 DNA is TGTGCCAGCAGCTTAGTGGGGAGCTCCTACAATGAGCAGTTCTTC. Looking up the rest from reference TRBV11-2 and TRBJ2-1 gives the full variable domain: EAGVAQSPRYKIIEKRQSVAFWCNPISGHATLYWYQQILGQGPKLLIQFQNNGVVDDSQLPKDRFSAERLKGVDSTLKIQPAKLEDSAVYLCASSLVGSSYNEQFFGPGTRLTVL.

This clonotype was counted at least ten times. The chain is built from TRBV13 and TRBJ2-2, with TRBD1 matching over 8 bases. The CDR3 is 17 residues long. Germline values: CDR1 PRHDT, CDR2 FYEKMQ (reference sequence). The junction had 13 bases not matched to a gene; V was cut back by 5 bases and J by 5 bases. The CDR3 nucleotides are TGTGCCAGCAGCACATCAGACAGGGGCGTTTGGACCGGGGAGCTGTTTTTT. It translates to CASSTSDRGVWTGELFF.

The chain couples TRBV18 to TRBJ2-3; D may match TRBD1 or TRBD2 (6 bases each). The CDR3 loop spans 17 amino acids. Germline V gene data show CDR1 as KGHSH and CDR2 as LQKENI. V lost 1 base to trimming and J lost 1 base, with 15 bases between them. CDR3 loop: CASSPRRDTLGTDTQYF. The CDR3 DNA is TGTGCCAGCTCACCACGGCGGGACACCCTGGGCACAGATACGCAGTATTTT. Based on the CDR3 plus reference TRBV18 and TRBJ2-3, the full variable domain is NAGVMQNPRHLVRRRGQEARLRCSPMKGHSHVYWYRQLPEEGLKFMVYLQKENIIDESGMPKERFSAEFPKEGPSILRIQQVVRGDSAAYFCASSPRRDTLGTDTQYFGPGTRLTVL.

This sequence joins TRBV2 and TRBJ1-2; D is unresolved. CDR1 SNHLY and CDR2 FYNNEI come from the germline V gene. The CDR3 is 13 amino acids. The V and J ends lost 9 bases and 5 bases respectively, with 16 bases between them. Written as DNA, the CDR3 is TGTGCCAGTTGTAAGTCCCATCTTTATGGCTACACCTTC. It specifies CASCKSHLYGYTF.

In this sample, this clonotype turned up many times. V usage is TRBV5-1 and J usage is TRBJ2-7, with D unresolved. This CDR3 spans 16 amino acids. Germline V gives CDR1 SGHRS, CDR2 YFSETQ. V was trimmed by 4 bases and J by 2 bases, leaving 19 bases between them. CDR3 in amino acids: CASSRDGGAQTYEQYF. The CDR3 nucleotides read TGCGCCAGCAGCAGGGATGGTGGAGCCCAAACCTACGAGCAGTACTTC.

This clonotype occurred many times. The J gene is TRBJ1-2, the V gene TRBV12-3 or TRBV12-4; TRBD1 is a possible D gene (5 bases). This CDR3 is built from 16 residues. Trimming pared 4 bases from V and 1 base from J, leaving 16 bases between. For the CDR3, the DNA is TGTGCCAGCAGTTCCTCCGGGACGGGAATTAACTATGGCTACACCTTC. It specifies CASSSSGTGINYGYTF.

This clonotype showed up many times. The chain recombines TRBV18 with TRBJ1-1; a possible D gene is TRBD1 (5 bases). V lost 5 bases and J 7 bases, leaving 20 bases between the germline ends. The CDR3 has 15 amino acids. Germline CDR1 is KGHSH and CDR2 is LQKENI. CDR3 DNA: TGTGCCAGCTCAAGCGTACACGGGACGTTCGGTGAAGCTTTCTTT. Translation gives CASSSVHGTFGEAFF.

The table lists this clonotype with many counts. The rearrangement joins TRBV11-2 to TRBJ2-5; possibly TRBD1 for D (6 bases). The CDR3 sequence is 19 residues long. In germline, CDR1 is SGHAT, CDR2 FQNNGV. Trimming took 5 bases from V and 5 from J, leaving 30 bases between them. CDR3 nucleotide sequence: TGTGCCAGCAGCCTCAGAGGCCGAGGAACTGCTAGGGGGAAGGAGACCCAGTACTTC. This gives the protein CASSLRGRGTARGKETQYF.